Below, one TCR beta chain is given with its context. The antigen remains unidentified. The data were obtained in a study of yellow fever vaccine responses in identical twins. Study-level findings and limits: Twins reportedly showed a vaccine T cell response that seemed partly convergent and partly personalized.

TCRdb reanalysed the RT-PCR reads using MiXCR and keeps one entry per CDR3 protein. The table lists about 6,900 distinct CDR3 sequences, over 80% of them singletons, with 3% to 4% in the top ten. The CDR3 has 13 residues. The V gene's germline CDR1 is SGHRS and CDR2 YFSETQ. V was pared by 4 bases and J by 5 bases, with 12 bases between. The material sequenced was T cells from blood (PBMCs), unsorted or a sorted subset (not recorded which), taken before or after yellow fever vaccination (not recorded which). The chain couples TRBV5-1 to TRBJ2-5; perhaps TRBD1 as D (5 bases). The receptor was isolated from a woman aged 18-29 years who received the yellow fever vaccine. The CDR3 sequence: CASSDWGWETQYF. CDR3 DNA: TGCGCCAGCAGCGACTGGGGCTGGGAGACCCAGTACTTC.